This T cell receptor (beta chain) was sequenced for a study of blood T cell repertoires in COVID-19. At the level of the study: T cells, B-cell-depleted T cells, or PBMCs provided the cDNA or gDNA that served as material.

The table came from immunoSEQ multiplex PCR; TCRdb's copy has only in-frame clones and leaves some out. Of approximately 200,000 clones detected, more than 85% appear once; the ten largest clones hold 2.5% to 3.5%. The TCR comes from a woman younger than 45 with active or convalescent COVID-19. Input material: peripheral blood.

CDR3 sequence reads: CASSDSREVDGYTF. CDR3 in DNA: TGTGCCAGCAGCGATAGCAGGGAGGTGGATGGCTACACCTTC. The chain joins TRBV5-4 to TRBJ1-2; a possible D gene is TRBD1 (5 bases). Germline lookup yields CDR1 SGHNT and CDR2 YYREEE (reference sequence). The CDR3 length is 14 residues. V lost 4 bases and J 6 bases, leaving 16 bases between the germline ends.